This T cell receptor beta chain comes out of a study of shared clonotypes between healthy human individuals. The study's findings and limits: Sampling covered nothing but blood. Tissue TCR repertoires likely differ from those found in blood.

In replicate PCRs of sorted subsets, about 220 ng DNA, 29,000 or so T cell genomes, was used. Clones were read by immunoSEQ multiplex PCR, and TCRdb kept only the in-frame ones, dropping some. The table includes about 600,000 clones, 98% detected once. CD45RO-negative, CCR7-positively selected cells formed the naive CD8 fraction, excluding terminally differentiated effector memory CD45RA+ cells. As to this clone: Its antigen is undetermined.

This sequence was found in a man aged 25-40 years in good health. Sequencing used naive CD8+ T cells sorted from blood.

CDR3 bases: TGCGCCAGCACCCGAGGACAGGTGAAAACGGCCAAAAACATTCAGTACTTC. Translated, it gives CASTRGQVKTAKNIQYF. This rearrangement joins TRBV10-1 to TRBJ2-4; TRBD1 aligns across 7 bases. Germline-derived CDR1 and CDR2 are WNHNN and SYGVQD (reference sequence). V trimming: 7 bases; J trimming: 1 base; junction bases outside the gene matches: 13. This CDR3 comprises 17 residues.